The 17 T cell receptor beta chains below were found in one sample sequenced in a study of blood T cells in healthy people across ages. It was with a sample-barcoded 5' primer and a J-beta primer mix that a second PCR of about 6 to 12 cycles was run. MiXCR, run by TCRdb on the 5' RACE reads, gives a single entry per CDR3 protein. The table includes approximately 790,000 distinct CDR3 sequences, approximately 65% detected once. The sequencing sample was made of blood. Receptors were obtained from a young man in good health.

This clonotype occurred once. V gene TRBV7-9 combines with J gene TRBJ1-4; 9 bases fit TRBD1. V was pared by 5 bases and J by 0 bases, with 13 bases of the junction left unmatched. The germline V gene encodes CDR1 SEHNR and CDR2 FQNEAQ (reference sequence). This CDR3 spans 19 amino acids. In nucleotides, the CDR3 is TGTGCCAGCAGCCTCAGCCCGCCGGGACAGGGACCAACTAATGAAAAACTGTTTTTT. Amino acids: CASSLSPPGQGPTNEKLFF.

The rearrangement links TRBV7-2 to TRBJ2-3; D remains unclear. V was cut by 2 bases and J by 7 bases, with 7 bases left in between. CDR3 length equals 12 residues. Germline lookup yields CDR1 SGHTA and CDR2 FQGNSA. CDR3 bases: TGTGCCAGCAGCTTAATAGCTAATACGCAGTATTTT. As protein: CASSLIANTQYF.

This clonotype was counted only a few times. The V gene is TRBV29-1, the J gene TRBJ2-1; 7 bases align to TRBD2. The CDR3 is 12 amino acids. Germline V gene data show CDR1 as SQVTM and CDR2 as ANQGSEA. The J segment lost 5 bases and the V segment lost 8 bases, leaving 6 bases of the junction unmatched. CDR3 nucleotide sequence: TGCAGCCCTGCTCGGGGGGACAATGAGCAGTTCTTC. The encoded protein is CSPARGDNEQFF.

This clonotype appeared many times. The J gene is TRBJ2-3, the V gene TRBV3-1, with D perhaps assigned TRBD1 or TRBD2 (5 bases each). This CDR3 region has 16 residues. The V end lost 4 bases, the J end lost 0 bases, and 14 bases lay between the germline ends. The V gene's germline CDR1 is LGHDT and CDR2 YNNKEL (reference sequence). CDR3 sequence: CASSPIGTASTDTQYF. CDR3 DNA: TGTGCCAGCAGCCCAATCGGGACGGCTAGCACAGATACGCAGTATTTT.

The chain joins TRBV20-1 to TRBJ2-1, with a tentative D call TRBD1 (6 bases). The CDR3 covers 14 residues. V lost 0 bases, J lost 8 bases, and 14 bases lay in between. Germline CDR1 and CDR2: DFQATT and SNEGSKA (reference sequence). The CDR3 here is CSARDYGTIYEQFF. The DNA for the CDR3 is TGCAGTGCTAGAGATTACGGGACAATCTATGAGCAGTTCTTC.

The gene calls are TRBV20-1 and TRBJ2-7; maybe TRBD2 (6 bases). Deletions cut 2 bases from V and 0 bases from J, with 8 bases between. Germline V CDR1 and CDR2: DFQATT, SNEGSKA (reference sequence). The CDR3 extends over 13 amino acids. In DNA form, the CDR3 reads TGCAGTGCTAGATCGACTAGCTCCTACGAGCAGTACTTC. Translation: CSARSTSSYEQYF.

This rearrangement joins TRBV12-5 to TRBJ2-5; D may match TRBD1 or TRBD2 (5 bases each). Trimming stripped 4 bases from V and 5 bases from J, with 20 bases between. Germline CDR1 is LGHNT and CDR2 is FRNRAP. The CDR3 is 16 residues long. This CDR3 is CASGSQWGPTGETQYF. The CDR3 DNA reads TGTGCTAGTGGTTCCCAGTGGGGACCTACTGGGGAGACCCAGTACTTC.

The CDR3 protein is CASSFPPRGGEETQYF. CDR3 sequence (DNA): TGTGCCAGCAGTTTCCCTCCCAGGGGAGGGGAAGAGACCCAGTACTTC. The chain is built from TRBV28 and TRBJ2-7; tentative D call: TRBD2 (7 bases). Matching the DNA end better, TRBJ2-5 makes the J call doubtful. The V gene's germline CDR1 is MDHEN and CDR2 SYDVKM. The CDR3 spans 16 residues.

The V call is TRBV12-3 or TRBV12-4, the J call TRBJ2-1, with D perhaps TRBD2 (6 bases). CDR3 length: 13 residues. The V and J ends lost 5 bases and 7 bases respectively, with 12 bases between them. CDR3 nucleotides: TGTGCCAGCAGTGTGCCAGGGAGGAATGAGCAGTTCTTC. Protein: CASSVPGRNEQFF.

The chain carries TRBV15 and TRBJ2-1; D remains unclear. The CDR3 has 12 residues. V was clipped by 1 base and J by 7 bases, with 5 bases between them. From germline, CDR1 is LNHNV and CDR2 YYDKDF (reference sequence). CDR3 region: CATSRVRNEQFF. DNA of the CDR3: TGTGCCACCAGCAGAGTTCGAAATGAGCAGTTCTTC.

The chain joins TRBV11-1 to TRBJ2-1; a possible D gene is TRBD1 (6 bases). From germline, CDR1 is SGHAT and CDR2 FQDESV (reference sequence). The CDR3 sequence is 15 residues long. V was shortened by 1 base and J by 4 bases, with 11 bases between the two germline ends. The CDR3, as DNA: TGTGCCAGCAGCTTAGTAGGGGACAAGTACAATGAGCAGTTCTTC. Protein product: CASSLVGDKYNEQFF.

The chain recombines TRBV12-3 or TRBV12-4 with TRBJ1-4; TRBD1 aligns across 8 bases. The CDR3 spans 15 residues. V dropped 4 bases and J dropped 3; count of bases not matched to a gene: 4. The CDR3: CASSSGQGSNEKLFF. The CDR3 DNA reads as TGTGCCAGCAGTTCAGGACAGGGCTCTAATGAAAAACTGTTTTTT.

The J gene is TRBJ1-4, the V gene TRBV7-3, with 8 bases that match TRBD1. Germline V gene sequence: CDR1 SGHTA, CDR2 FQGTGA. The CDR3 sequence is 13 residues long. V lost 5 bases and J lost 7; bases outside the gene matches: 3. CDR3: CASSIGQGEKLFF. DNA for the CDR3: TGTGCCAGCAGCATTGGACAGGGTGAAAAACTGTTTTTT.

This clonotype was seen at least ten times. This chain connects TRBV7-9 to TRBJ1-2; D gene uncertain. The length of the CDR3 is 13 residues. Trimming took off 5 bases at V and 4 bases at J, with 11 bases between the two ends. CDR1 and CDR2 (germline): SEHNR, FQNEAQ (reference sequence). This CDR3 is CASSPTRVYGYTF. CDR3 DNA sequence: TGTGCCAGCAGCCCAACAAGGGTCTATGGCTACACCTTC.

This chain joins TRBV29-1 and TRBJ2-7, with D unresolved. Germline V gene data show CDR1 as SQVTM and CDR2 as ANQGSEA. The CDR3 consists of 15 residues. V gave up 0 bases and J gave up 1 base, with 13 bases separating them. This CDR3 reads CSVEDLEGLSYEQYF. The CDR3 coding sequence is TGCAGCGTTGAAGATCTGGAAGGCCTATCCTACGAGCAGTACTTC.

This chain connects TRBV27 to TRBJ2-1; D possibly corresponds to TRBD2 (5 bases). V gave up 7 bases and J gave up 0 bases, with 16 bases separating them. Germline-derived CDR1 and CDR2 are MNHEY and SMNVEV (reference sequence). The CDR3 spans 16 residues. In DNA form, the CDR3 reads TGTGCCAGCACCCCGGGCCTAGCCATCTCCTACAATGAGCAGTTCTTC. This translates into CASTPGLAISYNEQFF.

The chain is built from TRBV27 and TRBJ2-5; TRBD1 is a possible D gene (7 bases). The ends were cut back, 6 bases at V and 0 bases at J, with 14 bases in the middle. Germline assignment: CDR1 MNHEY and CDR2 SMNVEV (reference sequence). The CDR3 covers 15 residues. CDR3 residues: CASREGARYQETQYF. The DNA for the CDR3 is TGTGCCAGCAGGGAGGGGGCAAGGTACCAAGAGACCCAGTACTTC.